The rows below give T cell receptor beta chains drawn from one sample of a study of T-cell reconstitution after alpha-beta-depleted transplantation in children. TCRdb fed the PCR reads into MiXCR, producing one record per CDR3 protein. The sample lists about 100,000 distinct CDR3 sequences, approximately 6% occurring once. The sample here was PBMCs, mostly from graft donor cells, taken 360 days after TCRalphabeta/CD19-depleted stem cell transplant. The origin of the receptors is a male patient aged 2-10 years who had a stem cell transplant for acute lymphoblastic leukemia, so the T cells may come from the graft donor. CDR3s include the opening cysteine and the closing phenylalanine or tryptophan. A D gene is named only where the DNA matches it firmly. The size entry is marked missing in some rows and otherwise reads once, few, many or a size class.

J: TRBJ2-1; D: TRBD2; V: TRBV9; size: -; CDR3: CATGGPDNEQFF; DNA: TGTGCCACGGGGGGGCCGGACAATGAGCAGTTCTTC
J: TRBJ1-1; D: -; V: TRBV12-3/TRBV12-4; size: many; CDR3: CASSPGIQFTEAFF; DNA: TGTGCCAGCAGCCCAGGGATACAGTTCACTGAAGCTTTCTTT
J: TRBJ2-3; D: -; V: TRBV7-2; size: -; CDR3: CASSRERGTDTQYF; DNA: TGTGCCAGCAGCCGCGAGAGGGGCACAGATACGCAGTATTTT
J: TRBJ2-1; D: TRBD2; V: TRBV18; size: many; CDR3: CASSPPNSGSTIEQFF; DNA: TGTGCCAGCTCACCACCTAATAGCGGGAGCACTATTGAGCAGTTCTTC
J: TRBJ2-1; D: TRBD2; V: TRBV14; size: many; CDR3: CASSQDLAGLSYNEQFF; DNA: TGTGCCAGCAGCCAAGACTTAGCGGGACTTTCCTACAATGAGCAGTTCTTC
J: TRBJ2-7; D: TRBD2; V: TRBV5-1; size: many; CDR3: CASSFGLASEQYF; DNA: TGCGCCAGCAGCTTCGGACTAGCGAGCGAGCAGTACTTC
J: TRBJ1-1; D: -; V: TRBV27; size: many; CDR3: CASIGGRNTEAFF; DNA: TGTGCCAGCATCGGAGGCAGGAACACTGAAGCTTTCTTT
J: TRBJ2-7; D: TRBD2; V: TRBV4-3; size: many; CDR3: CASSQEGTSGYEQYF; DNA: TGCGCCAGCAGCCAAGAAGGGACTAGTGGCTACGAGCAGTACTTC
J: TRBJ2-4; D: -; V: TRBV7-9; size: few; CDR3: CASSEEAIQYF; DNA: TGTGCCAGCAGCGAAGAGGCCATTCAGTACTTC
J: TRBJ2-5; D: -; V: TRBV12-3/TRBV12-4; size: many; CDR3: CASTTTQRETQYF; DNA: TGTGCCAGCACTACGACCCAGAGGGAGACCCAGTACTTC
J: TRBJ2-5; D: TRBD1; V: TRBV6-2/TRBV6-3; size: -; CDR3: CASSYHQGEETQYF; DNA: TGTGCCAGCAGTTACCACCAGGGGGAGGAGACCCAGTACTTC
J: TRBJ2-1; D: TRBD2; V: TRBV9; size: many; CDR3: CASSQQPGLAGEQFF; DNA: TGTGCCAGCAGCCAACAGCCGGGACTAGCCGGTGAGCAGTTCTTC
J: TRBJ2-4; D: -; V: TRBV5-1; size: many; CDR3: CASSSDGGKNIQYF; DNA: TGCGCCAGCAGCTCTGACGGGGGTAAAAACATTCAGTACTTC
J: TRBJ2-7; D: TRBD1; V: TRBV7-4; size: -; CDR3: CASSARTGRYEQYF; DNA: TGTGCCAGCAGCGCCCGGACAGGGCGCTACGAGCAGTACTTC
J: TRBJ2-2; D: -; V: TRBV6-5; size: many; CDR3: CASSPSDSGSWELFF; DNA: TGTGCCAGCAGTCCCTCGGATAGTGGATCTTGGGAGCTGTTTTTT
J: TRBJ2-1; D: -; V: TRBV11-2; size: -; CDR3: CASSLFRQPNEQFF; DNA: TGTGCCAGCAGCTTATTTAGGCAGCCCAATGAGCAGTTCTTC
J: TRBJ1-6; D: -; V: TRBV2; size: many; CDR3: CASAGRSRNLGDSPLHF; DNA: TGTGCCAGCGCCGGACGTAGTCGGAACCTAGGAGATTCACCCCTCCACTTT
J: TRBJ1-6; D: -; V: TRBV7-9; size: many; CDR3: CASSLKKGNSPLHF; DNA: TGTGCCAGCAGCTTAAAAAAAGGGAATTCACCCCTCCACTTT
J: TRBJ2-1; D: TRBD2; V: TRBV5-1; size: many; CDR3: CASSSDPTSGVISSYNEQFF; DNA: TGCGCCAGCAGCTCGGACCCGACTAGCGGGGTGATAAGCTCCTACAATGAGCAGTTCTTC
J: TRBJ2-5; D: -; V: TRBV2; size: -; CDR3: CASSGHLETQYF; DNA: TGTGCCAGCAGTGGACACTTAGAGACCCAGTACTTC
J: TRBJ1-2; D: -; V: TRBV27; size: -; CDR3: CASSLNRGYYGYTF; DNA: TGTGCCAGCAGTTTAAACAGAGGCTACTATGGCTACACCTTC
J: TRBJ1-2; D: TRBD1; V: TRBV7-2; size: few; CDR3: CASSPGTDNYGYTF; DNA: TGTGCCAGCAGCCCCGGGACAGATAACTATGGCTACACCTTC